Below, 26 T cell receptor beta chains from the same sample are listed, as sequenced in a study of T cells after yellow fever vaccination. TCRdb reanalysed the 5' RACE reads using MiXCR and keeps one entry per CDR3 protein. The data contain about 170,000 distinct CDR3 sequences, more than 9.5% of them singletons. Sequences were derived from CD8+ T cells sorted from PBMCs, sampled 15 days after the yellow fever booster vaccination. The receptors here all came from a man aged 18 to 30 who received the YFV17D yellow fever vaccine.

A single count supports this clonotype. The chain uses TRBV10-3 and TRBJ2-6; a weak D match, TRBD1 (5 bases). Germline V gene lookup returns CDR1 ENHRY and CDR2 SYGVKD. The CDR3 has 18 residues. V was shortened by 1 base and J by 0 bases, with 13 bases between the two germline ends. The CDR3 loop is CAISELQGLSSGANVLTF. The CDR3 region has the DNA TGTGCCATCAGTGAGTTGCAGGGCCTATCCTCTGGGGCCAACGTCCTGACTTTC.

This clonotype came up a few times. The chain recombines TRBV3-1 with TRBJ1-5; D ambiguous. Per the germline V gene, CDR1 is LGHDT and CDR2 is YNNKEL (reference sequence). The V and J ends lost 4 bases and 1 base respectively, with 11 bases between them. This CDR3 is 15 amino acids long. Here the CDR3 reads CASSPPRQSNQPQHF. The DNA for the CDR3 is TGTGCCAGCAGCCCTCCCAGGCAGAGCAATCAGCCCCAGCATTTT.

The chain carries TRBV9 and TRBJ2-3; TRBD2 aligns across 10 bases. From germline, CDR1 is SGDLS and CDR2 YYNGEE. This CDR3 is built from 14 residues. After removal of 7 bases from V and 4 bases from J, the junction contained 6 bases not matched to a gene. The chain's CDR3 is CASALAGRADTQYF. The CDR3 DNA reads TGTGCCAGCGCACTAGCGGGGCGGGCAGATACGCAGTATTTT.

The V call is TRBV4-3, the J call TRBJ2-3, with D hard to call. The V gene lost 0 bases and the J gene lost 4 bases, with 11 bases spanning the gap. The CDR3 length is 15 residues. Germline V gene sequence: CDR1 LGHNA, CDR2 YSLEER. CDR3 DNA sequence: TGCGCCAGCAGCCAAGAAGGGTTTGGGCCAGATACGCAGTATTTT. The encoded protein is CASSQEGFGPDTQYF.

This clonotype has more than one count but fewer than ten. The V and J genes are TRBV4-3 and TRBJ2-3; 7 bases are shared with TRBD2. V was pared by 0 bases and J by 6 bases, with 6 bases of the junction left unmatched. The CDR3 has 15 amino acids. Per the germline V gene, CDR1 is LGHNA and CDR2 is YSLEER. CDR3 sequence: CASSQDGRGRDTQYF. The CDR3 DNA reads TGCGCCAGCAGCCAAGACGGGCGGGGGAGGGATACGCAGTATTTT.

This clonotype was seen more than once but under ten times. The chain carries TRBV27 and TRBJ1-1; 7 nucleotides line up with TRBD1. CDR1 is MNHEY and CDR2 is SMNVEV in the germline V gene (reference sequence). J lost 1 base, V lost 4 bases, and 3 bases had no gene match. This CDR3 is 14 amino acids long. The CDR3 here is CASSSWTGNTEAFF. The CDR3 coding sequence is TGTGCCAGCAGTTCCTGGACAGGGAACACTGAAGCTTTCTTT.

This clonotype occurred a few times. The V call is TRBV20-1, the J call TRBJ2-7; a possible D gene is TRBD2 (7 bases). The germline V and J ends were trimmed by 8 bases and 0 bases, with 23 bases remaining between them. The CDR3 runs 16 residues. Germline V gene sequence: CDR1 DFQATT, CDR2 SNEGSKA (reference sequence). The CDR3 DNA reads TGCAGTTCCGTCCCCGGGGGGCGGTTCCTCTCCTACGAGCAGTACTTC. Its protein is CSSVPGGRFLSYEQYF.

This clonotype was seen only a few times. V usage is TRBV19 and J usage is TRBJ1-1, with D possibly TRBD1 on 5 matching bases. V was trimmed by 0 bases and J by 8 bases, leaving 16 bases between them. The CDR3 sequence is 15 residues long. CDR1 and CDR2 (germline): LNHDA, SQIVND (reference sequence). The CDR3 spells CASSIDGAALGEAFF. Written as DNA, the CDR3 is TGTGCCAGTAGTATAGATGGGGCAGCCTTAGGGGAAGCTTTCTTT.

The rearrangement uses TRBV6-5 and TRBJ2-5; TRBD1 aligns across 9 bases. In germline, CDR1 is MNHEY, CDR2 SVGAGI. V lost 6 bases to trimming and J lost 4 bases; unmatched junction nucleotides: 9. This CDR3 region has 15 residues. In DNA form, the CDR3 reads TGTGCCAGCAGACCTGGGACAGGGCCGTTAGAGACCCAGTACTTC. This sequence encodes CASRPGTGPLETQYF.

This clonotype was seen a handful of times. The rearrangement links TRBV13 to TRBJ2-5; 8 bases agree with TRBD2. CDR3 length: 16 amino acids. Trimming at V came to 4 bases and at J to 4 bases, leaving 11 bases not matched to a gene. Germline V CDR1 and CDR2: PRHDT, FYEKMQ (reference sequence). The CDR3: CASSSTPGLVGETQYF. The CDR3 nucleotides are TGTGCCAGCAGCTCCACTCCGGGACTAGTAGGAGAGACCCAGTACTTC.

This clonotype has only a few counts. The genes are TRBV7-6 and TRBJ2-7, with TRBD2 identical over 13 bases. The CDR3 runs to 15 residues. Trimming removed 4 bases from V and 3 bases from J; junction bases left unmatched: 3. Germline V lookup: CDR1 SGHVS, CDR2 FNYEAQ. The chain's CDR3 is CASSSRTSGGYEQYF. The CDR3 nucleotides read TGTGCCAGCAGCTCCCGGACTAGCGGGGGCTACGAGCAGTACTTC.

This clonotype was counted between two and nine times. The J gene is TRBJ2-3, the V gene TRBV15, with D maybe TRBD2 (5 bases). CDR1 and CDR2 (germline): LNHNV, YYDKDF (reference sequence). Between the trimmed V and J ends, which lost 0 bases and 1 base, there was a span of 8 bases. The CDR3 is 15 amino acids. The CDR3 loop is CATSRDLGGTDTQYF. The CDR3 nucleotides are TGTGCCACCAGCAGAGATCTCGGGGGCACAGATACGCAGTATTTT.

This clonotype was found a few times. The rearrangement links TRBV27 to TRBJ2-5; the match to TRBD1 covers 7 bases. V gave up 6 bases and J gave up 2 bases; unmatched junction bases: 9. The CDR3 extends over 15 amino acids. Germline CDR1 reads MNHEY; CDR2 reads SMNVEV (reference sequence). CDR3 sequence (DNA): TGTGCCAGCAGGAGGTGGACAGGAAGACAAGAGACCCAGTACTTC. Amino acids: CASRRWTGRQETQYF.

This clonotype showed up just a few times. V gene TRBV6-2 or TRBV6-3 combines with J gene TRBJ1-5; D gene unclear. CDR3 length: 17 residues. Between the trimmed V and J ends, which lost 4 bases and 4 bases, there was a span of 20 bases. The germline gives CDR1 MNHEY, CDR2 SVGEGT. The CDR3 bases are TGTGCCAGCAGTTCCCCCCCACGCGCGGGAAGGAATCAGCCCCAGCATTTT. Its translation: CASSSPPRAGRNQPQHF.

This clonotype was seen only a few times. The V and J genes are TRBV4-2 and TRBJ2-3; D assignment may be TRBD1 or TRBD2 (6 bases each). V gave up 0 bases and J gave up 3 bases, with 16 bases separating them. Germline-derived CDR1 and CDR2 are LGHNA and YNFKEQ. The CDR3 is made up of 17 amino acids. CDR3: CASSQEYGGERTDTQYF. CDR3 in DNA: TGTGCCAGCAGCCAAGAGTACGGGGGCGAGAGAACAGATACGCAGTATTTT.

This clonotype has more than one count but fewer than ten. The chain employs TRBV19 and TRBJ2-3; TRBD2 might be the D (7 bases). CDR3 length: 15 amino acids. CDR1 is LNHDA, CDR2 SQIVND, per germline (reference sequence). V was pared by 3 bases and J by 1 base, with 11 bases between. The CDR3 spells CASSITGGRTDTQYF. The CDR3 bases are TGTGCCAGTAGTATTACCGGGGGGCGCACAGATACGCAGTATTTT.

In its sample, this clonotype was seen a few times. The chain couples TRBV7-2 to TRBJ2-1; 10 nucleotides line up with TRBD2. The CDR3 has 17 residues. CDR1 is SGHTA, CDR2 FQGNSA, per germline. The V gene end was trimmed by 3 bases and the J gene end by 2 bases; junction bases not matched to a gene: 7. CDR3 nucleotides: TGTGCCAGCAGCTTGTACCCGGGACTAGCGACCTACAATGAGCAGTTCTTC. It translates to CASSLYPGLATYNEQFF.

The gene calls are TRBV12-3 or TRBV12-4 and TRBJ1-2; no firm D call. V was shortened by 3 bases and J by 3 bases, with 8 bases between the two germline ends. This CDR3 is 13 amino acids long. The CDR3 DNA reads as TGTGCCAGCAGTTTTGGGGTATACTATGGCTACACCTTC. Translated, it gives CASSFGVYYGYTF.

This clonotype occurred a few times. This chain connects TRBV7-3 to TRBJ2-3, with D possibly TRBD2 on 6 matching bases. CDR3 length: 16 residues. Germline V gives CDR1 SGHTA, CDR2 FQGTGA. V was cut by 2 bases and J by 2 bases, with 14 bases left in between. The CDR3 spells CASSLVEGRSTDTQYF. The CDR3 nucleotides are TGTGCCAGCAGCTTAGTGGAGGGGCGCTCCACAGATACGCAGTATTTT.

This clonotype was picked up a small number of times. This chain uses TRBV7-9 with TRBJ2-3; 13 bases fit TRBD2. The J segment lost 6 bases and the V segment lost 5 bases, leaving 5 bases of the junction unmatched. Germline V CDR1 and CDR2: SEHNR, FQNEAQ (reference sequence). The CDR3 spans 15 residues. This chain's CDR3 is CASSPGLAGMDTQYF. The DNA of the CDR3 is TGTGCCAGCAGCCCGGGACTAGCGGGGATGGATACGCAGTATTTT.

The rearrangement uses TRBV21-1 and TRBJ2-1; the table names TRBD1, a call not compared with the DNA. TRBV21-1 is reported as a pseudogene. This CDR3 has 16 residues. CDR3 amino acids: CASSKVGTVIDNEQFF. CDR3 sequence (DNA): TGTGCCAGCAGCAAAGTAGGGACAGTAATTGACAATGAGCAGTTCTTC.

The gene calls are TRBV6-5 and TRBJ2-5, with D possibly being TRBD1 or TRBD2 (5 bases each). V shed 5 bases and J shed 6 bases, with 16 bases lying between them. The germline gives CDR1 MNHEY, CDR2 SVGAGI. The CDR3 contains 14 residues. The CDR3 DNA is TGTGCCAGCAGTCGATGGGACCTCGAGAAGACCCAGTACTTC. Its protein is CASSRWDLEKTQYF.

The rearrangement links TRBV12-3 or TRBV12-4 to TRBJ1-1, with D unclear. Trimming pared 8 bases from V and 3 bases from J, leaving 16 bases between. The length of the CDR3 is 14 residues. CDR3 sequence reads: CASGSYSRDTEAFF. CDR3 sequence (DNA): TGTGCCAGCGGATCCTATTCACGCGACACTGAAGCTTTCTTT.

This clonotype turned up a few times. CDR3 in amino acids: CASSFGGAGDTQYF. The CDR3 DNA reads TGTGCCAGCAGTTTTGGGGGGGCCGGAGATACGCAGTATTTT. The gene calls are TRBV12-3 or TRBV12-4 and TRBJ2-3, with D possibly TRBD2 on 7 matching bases. V was cut by 3 bases and J by 5 bases, with 12 bases left in between. The CDR3 loop spans 14 amino acids.

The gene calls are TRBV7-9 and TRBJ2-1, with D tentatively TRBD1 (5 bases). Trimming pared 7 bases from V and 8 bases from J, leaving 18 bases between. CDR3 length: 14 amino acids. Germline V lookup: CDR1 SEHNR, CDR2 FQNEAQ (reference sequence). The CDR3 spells CASTRTSLRDEQFF. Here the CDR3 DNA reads TGTGCCAGCACCCGAACGTCCCTCAGGGATGAGCAGTTCTTC.

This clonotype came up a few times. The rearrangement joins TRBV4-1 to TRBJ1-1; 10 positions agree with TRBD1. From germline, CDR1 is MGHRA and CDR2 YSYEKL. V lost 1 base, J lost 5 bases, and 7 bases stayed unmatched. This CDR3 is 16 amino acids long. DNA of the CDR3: TGCGCCAGCAGCCAAGGAGCGGGACAGGGGTTTACTGAAGCTTTCTTT. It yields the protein CASSQGAGQGFTEAFF.